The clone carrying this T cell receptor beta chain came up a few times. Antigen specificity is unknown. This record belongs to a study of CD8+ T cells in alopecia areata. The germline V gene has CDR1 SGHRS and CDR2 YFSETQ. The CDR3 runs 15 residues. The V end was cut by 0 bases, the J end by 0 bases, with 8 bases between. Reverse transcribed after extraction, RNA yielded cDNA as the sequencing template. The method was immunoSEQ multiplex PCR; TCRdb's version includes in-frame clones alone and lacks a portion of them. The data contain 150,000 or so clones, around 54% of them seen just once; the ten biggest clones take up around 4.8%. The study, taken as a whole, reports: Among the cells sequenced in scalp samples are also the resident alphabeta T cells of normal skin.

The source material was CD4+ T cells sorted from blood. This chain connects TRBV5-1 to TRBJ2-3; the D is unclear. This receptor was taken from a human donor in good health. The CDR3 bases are TGCGCCAGCAGCTTGGAACACCCTAGCACAGATACGCAGTATTTT. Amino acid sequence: CASSLEHPSTDTQYF. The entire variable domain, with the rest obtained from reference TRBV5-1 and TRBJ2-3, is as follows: KAGVTQTPRYLIKTRGQQVTLSCSPISGHRSVSWYQQTPGQGLQFLFEYFSETQRNKGNFPGRFSGRQFSNSRSEMNVSTLELGDSALYLCASSLEHPSTDTQYFGPGTRLTVL.